One and the same sample provided the 24 T cell receptor beta chains below, sequenced in a study of shared clonotypes between healthy human individuals. Here immunoSEQ multiplex PCR was the method, and the copy in TCRdb shows in-frame clones only, minus some. Of about 2.4 million clones listed, around nine tenths are singletons. Sequenced: naive CD4+ T cells sorted from blood. Documented subset: CD45RA+ positively selected. The source of these receptors is a man younger than 35 in good health.

V usage is TRBV4-1 and J usage is TRBJ2-7; the D is unclear. The length of the CDR3 is 12 residues. Germline V CDR1 and CDR2: MGHRA, YSYEKL. Trimming removed 5 bases at V and 3 bases at J, with 8 bases between. The CDR3 is CASSTSHYEQYF. CDR3 sequence (DNA): TGCGCCAGCAGCACCAGCCACTACGAGCAGTACTTC.

V usage is TRBV5-1 and J usage is TRBJ2-5, with 8 bases identical to TRBD1. Germline loops: CDR1 SGHRS, CDR2 YFSETQ. The CDR3 spans 15 residues. V shed 4 bases and J 11 bases; nucleotides not matched to a gene: 16. The CDR3 nucleotides read TGCGCCAGCAGCCTACCGGACAGGGACCTGAAAGAGCAGTACTTC. Its translation is CASSLPDRDLKEQYF.

The V gene is TRBV9, the J gene TRBJ2-3; TRBD2 is a possible D gene (5 bases). V was clipped by 3 bases and J by 4 bases, with 9 bases between them. CDR3 length equals 13 residues. The germline V gene has CDR1 SGDLS and CDR2 YYNGEE. The CDR3, as DNA: TGTGCCAGCAGCGCCGGGGAGCCAGATACGCAGTATTTT. It encodes CASSAGEPDTQYF.

This sequence joins TRBV10-2 and TRBJ2-1, with 12 bases that match TRBD2. Germline trimming cut 3 bases from V and 6 bases from J; bases unmatched to any gene: 12. The CDR3 extends over 18 amino acids. CDR1 is WSHSY and CDR2 is SAAADI in the germline V gene. DNA of the CDR3: TGCGCCAGCAGTGAACAAATAAGGGCTAGCGGGAGGGCCAATGAGCAGTTCTTC. Amino acid sequence: CASSEQIRASGRANEQFF.

The rearrangement links TRBV19 to TRBJ2-2; 7 bases are a match to TRBD1. With 9 bases clipped from V and 7 bases from J, the junction kept 11 bases outside the gene matches. Looked up from germline, CDR1 is LNHDA and CDR2 is SQIVND (reference sequence). The CDR3 has 14 residues. This CDR3 is CASAQGVRIGELFF. The CDR3 bases are TGTGCCAGCGCCCAGGGGGTACGGATCGGGGAGCTGTTTTTT.

The rearrangement links TRBV28 to TRBJ2-3, with a possible D match to TRBD2 (5 bases). The V gene lost 6 bases and the J gene lost 3 bases, with 7 bases spanning the gap. Per germline, CDR1 MDHEN and CDR2 SYDVKM. CDR3 length: 12 amino acids. The CDR3 DNA reads as TGTGCCAGCAGACTAGGTACAGATACGCAGTATTTT. It encodes CASRLGTDTQYF.

This clone was observed at least ten times. The rearrangement joins TRBV6-1 to TRBJ1-1; D not resolved. V was shortened by 8 bases and J by 3 bases, with 13 bases between the two germline ends. Germline CDR1 is MNHNS and CDR2 is SASEGT. This CDR3 region has 13 residues. The DNA for the CDR3 is TGTGCCAGCCCTATGGTGGGAGACACTGAAGCTTTCTTT. It translates to CASPMVGDTEAFF.

Worth noting for this clone: Other nucleotide sequences in the sample specify the same CDR3. The chain employs TRBV5-1 and TRBJ1-3; 7 nucleotides line up with TRBD1. Trimming cost V 4 bases and J 4 bases; bases outside gene matches: 8. CDR1 and CDR2 from the germline V gene are SGHRS and YFSETQ. This CDR3 contains 15 residues. As DNA, the CDR3 is TGCGCCAGCAGCCACGGGCGGGACAGCGGAAACACCATATATTTT. Protein sequence: CASSHGRDSGNTIYF.

This chain connects TRBV7-2 to TRBJ1-1; D is unclear. This CDR3 has 14 residues. V lost 4 bases and J 4 bases, leaving 13 bases between the germline ends. CDR1 is SGHTA and CDR2 is FQGNSA in the germline V gene. CDR3 sequence: CASSSHHFFTEAFF. The CDR3 DNA sequence: TGTGCCAGCAGCTCACACCACTTCTTCACTGAAGCTTTCTTT.

V and J are TRBV10-3 and TRBJ2-2; no clear D gene. The V gene's germline CDR1 is ENHRY and CDR2 SYGVKD. The V end lost 0 bases, the J end lost 3 bases, and 8 bases lay between the germline ends. This CDR3 region has 15 residues. In DNA, the CDR3 is TGTGCCATCAGTGAGTCAAGGGCCGACACCGGGGAGCTGTTTTTT. Residues: CAISESRADTGELFF.

The V gene is TRBV5-1, the J gene TRBJ2-1; the match to TRBD1 covers 10 bases. The CDR3 totals 15 residues. The germline V gene encodes CDR1 SGHRS and CDR2 YFSETQ. V lost 4 bases to trimming and J lost 9 bases; unmatched junction nucleotides: 10. The CDR3 nucleotides are TGCGCCAGCAGCGTTACCGGGACAGGGGTAGTTGAGCAGTTCTTC. Its translation: CASSVTGTGVVEQFF.

The CDR3 region has the DNA TGTGCCTGGAGTCCGGTCGGCACAGATACGCAGTATTTT. Protein product: CAWSPVGTDTQYF. The chain is built from TRBV30 and TRBJ2-3, with D hard to call. Germline V gene data show CDR1 as GTSNPN and CDR2 as SVGIG (reference sequence). CDR3 length equals 13 residues. V lost 2 bases to trimming and J lost 1 base, with 7 bases between them. The entire variable domain, with the rest obtained from reference TRBV30 and TRBJ2-3, is as follows: SQTIHQWPATLVQPVGSPLSLECTVEGTSNPNLYWYRQAAGRGLQLLFYSVGIGQISSEVPQNLSASRPQDRQFILSSKKLLLSDSGFYLCAWSPVGTDTQYFGPGTRLTVL.

The V call is TRBV5-6, the J call TRBJ1-4, with 10 positions matching TRBD1. The V segment lost 2 bases and the J segment 8 bases; nucleotides outside the gene matches: 6. The CDR3 has 15 residues. The germline V gene has CDR1 SGHDT and CDR2 YYEEEE. The CDR3 here is CASSFGTGVGEKLFF. The CDR3 region has the DNA TGTGCCAGCAGCTTTGGGACAGGGGTGGGGGAAAAACTGTTTTTT.

This clone was recorded once. This chain connects TRBV6-1 to TRBJ2-7, with 11 bases that match TRBD1. With V trimmed by 5 bases and J by 3 bases, 6 bases remained unmatched. Per the germline V gene, CDR1 is MNHNS and CDR2 is SASEGT. This CDR3 contains 15 residues. CDR3 bases: TGTGCCAGCAGTCGGACAGGGGGCGCGATCTACGAGCAGTACTTC. This sequence encodes CASSRTGGAIYEQYF.

This chain connects TRBV5-4 to TRBJ2-5; TRBD1 might be the D (5 bases). Germline CDR1 reads SGHNT; CDR2 reads YYREEE (reference sequence). The V and J ends lost 5 bases and 3 bases respectively, with 14 bases between them. The CDR3 is made up of 14 amino acids. The CDR3 coding sequence is TGTGCCAGCAGAGGACACCCTAAGGAAGAGACCCAGTACTTC. It specifies CASRGHPKEETQYF. The whole variable domain, remainder taken from reference TRBV5-4 and TRBJ2-5, is ETGVTQSPTHLIKTRGQQVTLRCSSQSGHNTVSWYQQALGQGPQFIFQYYREEENGRGNFPPRFSGLQFPNYSSELNVNALELDDSALYLCASRGHPKEETQYFGPGTRLLVL.

V is TRBV30 and J is TRBJ2-5, with TRBD2 matching over 8 bases. The CDR3 has 13 residues. Looked up from germline, CDR1 is GTSNPN and CDR2 is SVGIG (reference sequence). The junction had 11 bases not matched to a gene; V was cut back by 3 bases and J by 11 bases. In DNA form, the CDR3 reads TGTGCCTGGAGGTCCGGACTAGCCCGAGAGCAGTACTTC. It encodes CAWRSGLAREQYF. Full variable domain (rest looked up from reference TRBV30 and TRBJ2-5): SQTIHQWPATLVQPVGSPLSLECTVEGTSNPNLYWYRQAAGRGLQLLFYSVGIGQISSEVPQNLSASRPQDRQFILSSKKLLLSDSGFYLCAWRSGLAREQYFGPGTRLLVL.

V usage is TRBV6-5 and J usage is TRBJ1-1; D uncertain. The ends were cut back, 10 bases at V and 3 bases at J, with 18 bases in the middle. The CDR3 spans 14 residues. The germline gives CDR1 MNHEY, CDR2 SVGAGI. CDR3 bases: TGTGCCATCAGCGGGTCGGGGTCGTACACTGAAGCTTTCTTT. Translating it yields CAISGSGSYTEAFF.

The chain carries TRBV19 and TRBJ2-1; tentative D call: TRBD2 (6 bases). V was shortened by 2 bases and J by 5 bases, with 10 bases between the two germline ends. From germline, CDR1 is LNHDA and CDR2 SQIVND (reference sequence). This CDR3 comprises 14 residues. CDR3 loop: CASSIRREDNEQFF. The CDR3 region has the DNA TGTGCCAGTAGTATAAGGAGGGAGGACAATGAGCAGTTCTTC.

The rearrangement joins TRBV19 to TRBJ1-2; D is ambiguous. Germline lookup yields CDR1 LNHDA and CDR2 SQIVND (reference sequence). Trimming took off 3 bases at V and 5 bases at J, with 22 bases between the two ends. CDR3 size: 17 residues. The chain's CDR3 is CASSMSGRTARLYGYTF. For the CDR3, the DNA is TGTGCCAGTAGTATGTCGGGTAGGACTGCACGGTTATATGGCTACACCTTC.

The chain combines TRBV6-5 with TRBJ2-1; either TRBD1 or TRBD2 may fit D (7 bases each). The CDR3 is 15 residues long. The V and J ends lost 2 bases and 10 bases respectively, with 18 bases between them. Germline CDR1 reads MNHEY; CDR2 reads SVGAGI. The CDR3: CASSYGQVPGGEQFF. The CDR3 DNA is TGTGCCAGCAGTTACGGACAGGTGCCCGGGGGGGAGCAGTTCTTC.

This clone is a singleton in its sample. This chain links TRBV12-5 with TRBJ2-3; TRBD2 matches at 13 bases. V lost 6 bases and J lost 5; bases outside the gene matches: 5. Germline-derived CDR1 and CDR2 are LGHNT and FRNRAP. This CDR3 is 15 amino acids long. CDR3 sequence: CASGGTSGIVDTQYF. The CDR3 DNA follows: TGTGCTAGTGGGGGGACTAGCGGGATTGTAGATACGCAGTATTTT.

This chain links TRBV7-2 with TRBJ2-7; no firm D call. The length of the CDR3 is 15 residues. Germline assignment: CDR1 SGHTA and CDR2 FQGNSA. V lost 2 bases and J lost 2, with 13 bases in between. The CDR3 spells CASSLSPVGTYEQYF. The CDR3 region has the DNA TGTGCCAGCAGCTTATCCCCTGTGGGGACCTACGAGCAGTACTTC.

The table lists this clone with a few counts. Other DNA variants within this sample encode the same CDR3. The gene calls are TRBV5-6 and TRBJ1-2, with 9 bases that match TRBD1. Trimming at V came to 3 bases and at J to 0 bases, leaving 0 bases not matched to a gene. Germline assignment: CDR1 SGHDT and CDR2 YYEEEE. The CDR3 runs to 14 residues. The CDR3 DNA is TGTGCCAGCAGCTGGGACAGGGCTAACTATGGCTACACCTTC. Its protein is CASSWDRANYGYTF.

The V call is TRBV30, the J call TRBJ1-3; D remains unclear. Germline loops: CDR1 GTSNPN, CDR2 SVGIG (reference sequence). The CDR3 runs to 13 residues. V lost 3 bases and J 2 bases, leaving 8 bases between the germline ends. CDR3 in amino acids: CAWRGEPGNTIYF. In nucleotides, the CDR3 is TGTGCCTGGAGAGGTGAGCCTGGAAACACCATATATTTT.